The next 27 T cell receptor beta chains were all read from a single sample in a study of control samples from healthy donors and cancer patients. The data were produced by immunoSEQ multiplex PCR, yet TCRdb's version contains in-frame clones alone and is incomplete. The sample lists some 130,000 clones, 85% to 95% occurring once. Sequenced: blood. These TCRs come from a man between 25 and 39 years old in good health.

The rearrangement links TRBV3-1 (or the pseudogene TRBV3-2) to TRBJ1-6; 9 positions match TRBD1. The germline V gene encodes CDR1 LGHDT and CDR2 YNNKEL (reference sequence). V lost 0 bases to trimming and J lost 7 bases; unmatched junction nucleotides: 4. This CDR3 has 16 amino acids. The CDR3 is CASSQDGGQGNSPLHF. Here the CDR3 DNA reads TGTGCCAGCAGCCAAGATGGGGGACAGGGAAATTCACCCCTCCACTTT.

In this sample, this clone turned up once. The chain employs TRBV4-1 and TRBJ2-1; 8 bases fit TRBD2. CDR1 and CDR2 (germline): MGHRA, YSYEKL. Unmatched junction bases numbered 13, after V lost 4 bases and J lost 2 bases. The CDR3 is 18 amino acids. For the CDR3, the DNA is TGCGCCAGCAGCCCACTAGAGGGGACGGGGGGGCCCTACAATGAGCAGTTCTTC. It yields the protein CASSPLEGTGGPYNEQFF.

The chain uses TRBV7-9 and TRBJ2-7; no firm D call. The CDR3 is 12 amino acids. Deletions cut 0 bases from V and 5 bases from J, with 5 bases between. Germline CDR1 and CDR2: SEHNR and FQNEAQ (reference sequence). This CDR3 reads CASSLAWDEQYF. For the CDR3, the DNA is TGTGCCAGCAGCTTAGCCTGGGACGAGCAGTACTTC.

The V gene is TRBV2, the J gene TRBJ2-2; the match to TRBD2 covers 8 bases. Germline assignment: CDR1 SNHLY and CDR2 FYNNEI. The CDR3 is 18 residues long. Unmatched junction bases numbered 14, after V lost 2 bases and J lost 6 bases. CDR3 sequence: CASSENQRGPLSSGELFF. The DNA of the CDR3 is TGTGCCAGCAGTGAAAATCAGCGGGGGCCTCTAAGTTCCGGGGAGCTGTTTTTT.

The chain couples TRBV13 to TRBJ1-1, with D perhaps matching TRBD1 (5 bases). Germline lookup yields CDR1 PRHDT and CDR2 FYEKMQ (reference sequence). The CDR3 covers 12 residues. V lost 3 bases to trimming and J lost 5 bases, with 7 bases between them. The CDR3 nucleotides read TGTGCCAGCAGCTTGGCAGGGACTGAAGCTTTCTTT. It translates to CASSLAGTEAFF. Full variable domain (rest looked up from reference TRBV13 and TRBJ1-1): AAGVIQSPRHLIKEKRETATLKCYPIPRHDTVYWYQQGPGQDPQFLISFYEKMQSDKGSIPDRFSAQQFSDYHSELNMSSLELGDSALYFCASSLAGTEAFFGQGTRLTVV.

This rearrangement joins TRBV6-2 or TRBV6-3 to TRBJ1-2; D unclear. V was shortened by 2 bases and J by 0 bases, with 7 bases between the two germline ends. Germline CDR1 MNHEY, CDR2 SVGEGT. The CDR3 has 14 residues. The CDR3: CASSYLSTNYGYTF. The CDR3, as DNA: TGTGCCAGCAGTTACCTTTCGACTAACTATGGCTACACCTTC.

The chain uses TRBV20-1 and TRBJ2-5; 8 bases map to TRBD2. Germline V gene data show CDR1 as DFQATT and CDR2 as SNEGSKA (reference sequence). The V and J ends lost 3 bases and 1 base, in that order; junction bases with no gene match: 13. This CDR3 region has 17 residues. The CDR3 sequence is CSASTHWRGAVQETQYF. CDR3 DNA sequence: TGCAGTGCTAGTACACACTGGCGGGGGGCCGTCCAAGAGACCCAGTACTTC.

This chain uses TRBV28 with TRBJ2-3; TRBD2 matches at 9 bases. Trimming cost V 2 bases and J 0 bases; bases outside gene matches: 9. The CDR3 totals 18 residues. CDR1 is MDHEN, CDR2 SYDVKM, per germline. For the CDR3, the DNA is TGTGCCAGCAGTTTAGCGGGGGGGCTAGATCCTAGCACAGATACGCAGTATTTT. Translating gives CASSLAGGLDPSTDTQYF.

The chain joins TRBV18 to TRBJ1-1, with D perhaps matching TRBD1 (5 bases). Trimming shortened V by 3 bases and J by 9 bases, and 11 bases separated the two germline ends. CDR3 size: 12 residues. Germline values: CDR1 KGHSH, CDR2 LQKENI. The CDR3 reads CASSPGDSKAFF. The CDR3, as DNA: TGTGCCAGCTCACCTGGGGACTCTAAAGCTTTCTTT.

The chain employs TRBV6-2 or TRBV6-3 and TRBJ1-4; no clear D gene. V was trimmed by 6 bases and J by 8 bases, leaving 4 bases between them. CDR1 is MNHEY and CDR2 is SVGEGT in the germline V gene. CDR3 length: 10 amino acids. The CDR3 loop reads CASSGEKLFF. CDR3 DNA sequence: TGTGCCAGCAGCGGAGAAAAACTGTTTTTT.

The gene calls are TRBV2 and TRBJ2-1; D remains ambiguous. With 1 base removed from V and 6 bases from J, the gap between germline ends came to 1 base. The CDR3 totals 11 residues. The V gene's germline CDR1 is SNHLY and CDR2 FYNNEI. The CDR3 DNA is TGTGCCAGCAGTGAAGTCAATGAGCAGTTCTTC. This encodes CASSEVNEQFF. The whole variable domain, remainder taken from reference TRBV2 and TRBJ2-1, is EPEVTQTPSHQVTQMGQEVILRCVPISNHLYFYWYRQILGQKVEFLVSFYNNEISEKSEIFDDQFSVERPDGSNFTLKIRSTKLEDSAMYFCASSEVNEQFFGPGTRLTVL.

About this clone itself: Sequence at one end of the junction differs from germline and may be a read error. The CDR3 region is CASSPGTRGNQPQHF. The CDR3 nucleotides are TGTGCCAGCAGCCCGGGCACCAGGGGCAACCAGCCCCAGCATTTT. This chain connects TRBV3-1 (or the pseudogene TRBV3-2) to TRBJ1-5; possibly TRBD1 for D (6 bases). The germline V gene encodes CDR1 LGHDT and CDR2 YNNKEL (reference sequence). The CDR3 has 15 residues.

V is TRBV3-1 (or the pseudogene TRBV3-2) and J is TRBJ1-6, with TRBD1 as a possible D gene (6 bases). This CDR3 region has 17 residues. With 1 base removed from V and 1 base from J, the gap between germline ends came to 11 bases. Germline CDR1 is LGHDT and CDR2 is YNNKEL (reference sequence). CDR3 bases: TGTGCCAGCAGCCAAGGAGGGGGGTTGTCCTATAATTCACCCCTCCACTTT. It codes for CASSQGGGLSYNSPLHF.

This clone is a singleton in its sample. The chain recombines TRBV28 with TRBJ2-7, with D possibly matching TRBD1 (5 bases). CDR1 and CDR2 from the germline V gene are MDHEN and SYDVKM. The CDR3 length is 15 residues. V lost 3 bases and J 6 bases, leaving 18 bases between the germline ends. CDR3 nucleotides: TGTGCCAGCAGTTTCCCGACAGAGAGTGTGGCCGAGCAGTACTTC. It codes for CASSFPTESVAEQYF.

The chain carries TRBV7-8 and TRBJ1-6, with a possible D match to TRBD1 (6 bases). The CDR3 has 14 amino acids. Germline V gene lookup returns CDR1 SGHVS and CDR2 FQNEAQ. Trimming took 4 bases from V and 4 from J, leaving 8 bases between them. DNA of the CDR3: TGTGCCAGCAGCTACGGACAGTATAATTCACCCCTCCACTTT. Amino acid sequence: CASSYGQYNSPLHF.

The rearrangement uses TRBV29-1 and TRBJ1-2; 7 bases fit TRBD1. With V trimmed by 2 bases and J by 3 bases, 0 bases remained unmatched. Per germline, CDR1 SQVTM and CDR2 ANQGSEA. The CDR3 is 12 residues long. CDR3 amino acids: CSVETGDYGYTF. DNA for the CDR3: TGCAGCGTTGAAACAGGGGACTATGGCTACACCTTC.

V and J are TRBV7-2 and TRBJ2-7; 9 bases line up with TRBD2. The CDR3 length is 17 residues. The V segment lost 1 base and the J segment 3 bases; nucleotides outside the gene matches: 10. The V gene's germline CDR1 is SGHTA and CDR2 FQGNSA. CDR3 in DNA: TGTGCCAGCAGCTTAGTAGTGATTAGCGGGGGCAACTACGAGCAGTACTTC. Residues: CASSLVVISGGNYEQYF.

The genes are TRBV19 and TRBJ2-3, with 13 bases that match TRBD2. V was clipped by 5 bases and J by 0 bases; unmatched bases: 8. In germline, CDR1 is LNHDA, CDR2 SQIVND (reference sequence). The CDR3 sequence is 18 residues long. CDR3 bases: TGTGCCAGTAGTTTCGGACTAGCGGGGGCCTCTAGCACAGATACGCAGTATTTT. As protein: CASSFGLAGASSTDTQYF.

The chain uses TRBV18 and TRBJ1-2; D is perhaps TRBD1 (6 bases). There are 15 residues in the CDR3. Germline CDR1 and CDR2: KGHSH and LQKENI. Between the trimmed V and J ends, which lost 4 bases and 1 base, there was a span of 13 bases. The CDR3: CASSLGGAHNYGYTF. CDR3 sequence (DNA): TGTGCCAGCTCACTAGGGGGAGCGCATAACTATGGCTACACCTTC.

The V call is TRBV9, the J call TRBJ2-1, with D hard to call. The CDR3 runs 15 residues. CDR1 and CDR2 (germline): SGDLS, YYNGEE. V gave up 2 bases and J gave up 2 bases, with 11 bases separating them. DNA of the CDR3: TGTGCCAGCAGCGTCGGCACCGCTACCTACAATGAGCAGTTCTTC. Residues: CASSVGTATYNEQFF.

This chain uses TRBV9 with TRBJ2-2; 8 positions match TRBD1. The J segment lost 6 bases and the V segment lost 4 bases, leaving 2 bases of the junction unmatched. From germline, CDR1 is SGDLS and CDR2 YYNGEE. The CDR3 runs to 13 residues. Here the CDR3 DNA reads TGTGCCAGCAGCCCACAGGGGGCCGGGGAGCTGTTTTTT. Translation: CASSPQGAGELFF.

This clone was recorded once. This chain links TRBV19 with TRBJ1-1, with TRBD1 identical over 10 bases. In germline, CDR1 is LNHDA, CDR2 SQIVND (reference sequence). V dropped 4 bases and J dropped 4; count of bases not matched to a gene: 3. The CDR3 runs to 14 residues. The CDR3 DNA sequence: TGTGCCAGTAGTAAGACAGGGGGCCTCACTGAAGCTTTCTTT. Translating it yields CASSKTGGLTEAFF.

The chain employs TRBV14 and TRBJ2-7, with D possibly matching TRBD1 (6 bases). Looked up from germline, CDR1 is SGHDN and CDR2 is FVKESK. Trimming took 1 base from V and 3 from J, leaving 13 bases between them. This CDR3 comprises 15 residues. CDR3 coding DNA: TGTGCCAGCAGCCAAGGGGACATGTCCCACTACGAGCAGTACTTC. Its translation: CASSQGDMSHYEQYF.

This clone occurred once. J is TRBJ1-5 and V is TRBV5-8, with 8 bases matching TRBD1. The CDR3 sequence is 15 residues long. CDR1 SGHTS and CDR2 YDEGEE come from the germline V gene. V trimming: 4 bases; J trimming: 5 bases; junction bases outside the gene matches: 8. The CDR3 bases are TGTGCCAGCAGCCCGCGGACAGGGTCATATCAGCCCCAGCATTTT. Residues: CASSPRTGSYQPQHF.

This clone has just one count. This rearrangement joins TRBV5-1 to TRBJ1-2, with 10 bases fitting TRBD1. Germline-derived CDR1 and CDR2 are SGHRS and YFSETQ. Unmatched junction bases numbered 2, after V lost 0 bases and J lost 0 bases. The CDR3 has 16 amino acids. CDR3 amino acids: CASSLGQGAANYGYTF. The DNA for the CDR3 is TGCGCCAGCAGCTTGGGACAGGGGGCAGCTAACTATGGCTACACCTTC.

The V call is TRBV30, the J call TRBJ1-6, with D possibly being TRBD1 (6 bases). V was clipped by 0 bases and J by 0 bases, with 30 bases between them. The CDR3 has 23 residues. Germline V gene sequence: CDR1 GTSNPN, CDR2 SVGIG (reference sequence). This CDR3 is CAWSVFGAAQGTSIPSYNSPLHF. The CDR3, as DNA: TGTGCCTGGAGTGTATTTGGGGCCGCACAGGGAACCTCTATACCCTCCTATAATTCACCCCTCCACTTT.

The V and J genes are TRBV2 and TRBJ1-1; no clear D gene. The germline CDR1 and CDR2 sequences are SNHLY and FYNNEI. V was shortened by 2 bases and J by 3 bases, with 7 bases between the two germline ends. The CDR3 runs to 13 residues. The CDR3 protein is CASSELQHTEAFF. The CDR3 bases are TGTGCCAGCAGTGAATTGCAGCACACTGAAGCTTTCTTT.